This is a list of T cell receptor beta chains from one sample in a study of cytomegalovirus exposure and HLA in healthy donors. Libraries were prepared by immunoSEQ multiplex PCR; TCRdb keeps only in-frame clonotypes and omits some of them. The data hold approximately 150,000 clones, with over 60% observed a single time. Sequencing was performed on PBMCs. The receptors originated from a male donor in good health and CMV-seronegative. Both conserved end residues are part of each CDR3. A D gene is named only where the DNA matches it firmly. Some rows have no size entry. The others give once, few or many, or a class for an expanded clone.

v_call,cdr3_length,j_call,clone_size,d_call,cdr3_nt,cdr3_aa
TRBV18,14,TRBJ1-1,few,NA,TGTGCCAGCTCACAAGGGTACGGTAGCGCTGAAGCTTTCTTT,CASSQGYGSAEAFF
TRBV30,12,TRBJ1-2,NA,NA,TGTGCCTGGGACAGGAGTGGCTATGGCTACACCTTC,CAWDRSGYGYTF
TRBV19,14,TRBJ1-2,NA,TRBD1,TGTGCCAGTAGACGAGGGGGCGCAGTGTATGGCTACACCTTC,CASRRGGAVYGYTF
TRBV7-7,13,TRBJ1-1,NA,NA,TGTGCTAGCAGCTTAGAACCGGGAACTGAAGCTTTCTTT,CASSLEPGTEAFF
TRBV7-9,13,TRBJ2-5,NA,TRBD2,TGTGCCAGCAGCCCTCCGGGGGGGGAGACCCAGTACTTC,CASSPPGGETQYF
TRBV2,13,TRBJ2-5,NA,TRBD1,TGTGCCAGCAAAGGACAGGGTAAAGAGACCCAGTACTTC,CASKGQGKETQYF
TRBV4-3,16,TRBJ1-2,NA,TRBD1,TGCGCCAGCAGCCACCGACGGGACAGAGGATACTATGGCTACACCTTC,CASSHRRDRGYYGYTF
TRBV28,14,TRBJ1-1,NA,TRBD1,TGTGCCAGCAGTTCGGGGGACAGCTACACTGAAGCTTTCTTT,CASSSGDSYTEAFF
TRBV5-1,15,TRBJ1-6,few,NA,TGCGCCAGCAGCTTCGAGGCCGGGAATAATTCACCCCTCCACTTT,CASSFEAGNNSPLHF
TRBV9,17,TRBJ1-3,NA,TRBD1,TGTGCCAGCAGCGTAGGAGTCGGGACAGCCGACCGAAACACCATATATTTT,CASSVGVGTADRNTIYF
TRBV5-1,16,TRBJ2-5,NA,NA,TGCGCCAGCAGCTCAGGGGTGGGAGCCGCGGGAGAGACCCAGTACTTC,CASSSGVGAAGETQYF
TRBV27,14,TRBJ2-7,NA,NA,TGTGCCAGCAGTTTAGACAGGTCCGGGTACGAGCAGTACTTC,CASSLDRSGYEQYF
TRBV11-3,13,TRBJ2-2,NA,NA,TGTGCCAGCAGCCGCGAAACGGGGAATTTGCTGTTTTTT,CASSRETGNLLFF
TRBV5-6,15,TRBJ2-7,NA,TRBD2,TGTGCCAGCAGCATTCCTAGCGGCATCCCCTACGAGCAGTACTTC,CASSIPSGIPYEQYF
TRBV9,16,TRBJ2-2,NA,NA,TGTGCCAGCAGCGTCAGTGACAGCTCGAACACCGGGGAGCTGTTTTTT,CASSVSDSSNTGELFF
TRBV28,15,TRBJ2-7,NA,TRBD2,TGTGCCAGCAGTTTATCGACTAGCGGATCCTACGAGCAGTACTTC,CASSLSTSGSYEQYF
TRBV2,12,TRBJ2-7,NA,NA,TGTGCCAGCAGTCAGGGGAATCTCGAGCAGTACTTC,CASSQGNLEQYF
TRBV30,17,TRBJ1-1,NA,TRBD1,TGTGCCTGGAGTGGACCGGACAGGTCTGGTTGGAACACTGAAGCTTTCTTT,CAWSGPDRSGWNTEAFF
TRBV6-1,14,TRBJ1-5,NA,NA,TGTGCCAGCAGGAAGACAGTTATTATTCAGCCCCAGCATTTT,CASRKTVIIQPQHF
TRBV10-2,14,TRBJ2-5,NA,TRBD1,TGCGCCAGCAGTTCGCAGGGGGCACAAGAGACCCAGTACTTC,CASSSQGAQETQYF
TRBV29-1,11,TRBJ2-1,NA,NA,TGCAGCTCTGGGGAGTACAATGAGCAGTTCTTC,CSSGEYNEQFF
TRBV29-1,15,TRBJ2-4,few,TRBD2,TGCAGCGCCGGGATGGCGGGAGTCTCCAAAAACATTCAGTACTTC,CSAGMAGVSKNIQYF
TRBV5-1,20,TRBJ2-1,once,NA,TGCGCCAGCAGCTTGAAAAGTGAAGGACTCTTGTCCCTCATTGACAATGAGCAGTTCTTC,CASSLKSEGLLSLIDNEQFF
TRBV11-2,14,TRBJ2-7,NA,TRBD2,TGTGCCAGCAGCCTGAGCGGGGGGAGATACGAGCAGTACTTC,CASSLSGGRYEQYF
TRBV4-1,14,TRBJ1-2,NA,NA,TGCGCCAGCAGCCAAGGGCGGGGAGGCGGTGGCTACACCTTC,CASSQGRGGGGYTF
TRBV7-2,16,TRBJ1-1,NA,TRBD1,TGTGCCAGCAGCTTAGTTCTACAGGGGGCGTTGGCTGAAGCTTTCTTT,CASSLVLQGALAEAFF
TRBV27,14,TRBJ1-1,NA,NA,TGTGCCAGCAGTTTATTTGCGGTTGGCACTGAAGCTTTCTTT,CASSLFAVGTEAFF
TRBV5-1,20,TRBJ1-5,NA,TRBD1,TGCGCCAGCAGCCCCGAATACGCGGACAGGGGTCCCATCTTATCCCCGCCCCAGCATTTT,CASSPEYADRGPILSPPQHF
TRBV30,13,TRBJ2-4,NA,NA,TGTGCCTGGAGTGTAACCCGTAGAGGGATTCAGTACTTC,CAWSVTRRGIQYF
TRBV5-6,14,TRBJ2-7,NA,TRBD1,TGTGCCAGCAGCCCGACAGGGGGCTTCTACGAGCAGTACTTC,CASSPTGGFYEQYF
TRBV6-5,15,TRBJ2-5,NA,TRBD2,TGTGCCAGCCGGGGGGGAGGGGCAGGCGAGGAGACCCAGTACTTC,CASRGGGAGEETQYF
TRBV7-2,15,TRBJ1-1,once,NA,TGTGCCAGCAGCTTCGGGGGAAGCATGAACACTGAAGCTTTCTTT,CASSFGGSMNTEAFF
TRBV7-8,14,TRBJ2-7,few,NA,TGTGCCAGCAGCACGTACAGGGAATCCTACGAGCAGTACTTC,CASSTYRESYEQYF
TRBV5-4,17,TRBJ2-2,NA,TRBD2,TGTGCCAGCAGCTTGGGAACGGGACTAGCGGGATACGGGGAGCTGTTTTTT,CASSLGTGLAGYGELFF
TRBV28,14,TRBJ1-1,NA,NA,TGTGCCAGCAGTTCCCCGGCGGTGAACACTGAAGCTTTCTTT,CASSSPAVNTEAFF
TRBV2,14,TRBJ1-3,NA,NA,TGTGCCAGCAGTGTCGGGGGAAGGGGAAACACCATATATTTT,CASSVGGRGNTIYF
TRBV7-9,13,TRBJ2-5,NA,NA,TGTGCCAGCAGCCCGAGTCCGAAAGAGACCCAGTACTTC,CASSPSPKETQYF
TRBV7-7,14,TRBJ1-6,NA,TRBD1,TGTGCTAGCAGAGTGACAGGGGATAATTCACCCCTCCACTTT,CASRVTGDNSPLHF
TRBV30,12,TRBJ1-1,once,NA,TGTGCCTGGAGTTCCCTCGGGGCTGAAGCTTTCTTT,CAWSSLGAEAFF
TRBV13,15,TRBJ2-7,NA,TRBD2,TGTGCCAGCAGCTTCGGACTAGCGGATTCCTACGAGCAGTACTTC,CASSFGLADSYEQYF
TRBV5-4,16,TRBJ2-5,NA,NA,TGTGCCAGCAGCTGGGGACTACAGGGACCACAAGAGACCCAGTACTTC,CASSWGLQGPQETQYF
TRBV6-6,15,TRBJ1-2,NA,TRBD1,TGTGCCAGCAGTGAGGGACAGAGAGCTAACTATGGCTACACCTTC,CASSEGQRANYGYTF
TRBV15,15,TRBJ2-2,NA,TRBD1,TGTGCCACCAGCAGGGACAGGTCGAACACCGGGGAGCTGTTTTTT,CATSRDRSNTGELFF
TRBV7-3,16,TRBJ2-1,NA,TRBD2,TGTGCCAGCAGCACCCCCGGGACTAGCGGGGGTGGACAGCAGTTCTTC,CASSTPGTSGGGQQFF
TRBV5-4,11,TRBJ2-7,once,NA,TGTGCCAGCAGCTCCCTGAGTGAGCAGTACTTC,CASSSLSEQYF
TRBV6-5,14,TRBJ1-5,NA,NA,TGTGCCAGCAGTTCCCCAGGGGAAGGCCAGCCCCAGCATTTT,CASSSPGEGQPQHF
TRBV20-1,11,TRBJ1-1,NA,NA,TGCAGTGCTGGCACAAACACTGAAGCTTTCTTT,CSAGTNTEAFF
TRBV5-1,15,TRBJ2-1,NA,TRBD1,TGCGCCAGCAGTCACGGGACAGGGTTCTACAATGAGCAGTTCTTC,CASSHGTGFYNEQFF
TRBV7-2,15,TRBJ1-5,NA,NA,TGTGCCAGCAGCCTGGAGAGATCTGACAATCAGCCCCAGCATTTT,CASSLERSDNQPQHF
TRBV27,14,TRBJ2-3,NA,TRBD2,TGTGCCAGCAAAGCGGGAGGGCCCACAGATACGCAGTATTTT,CASKAGGPTDTQYF
TRBV15,13,TRBJ2-7,NA,TRBD1,TGTGCCACCAGCGGACAGGGGGCCTACGAGCAGTACTTC,CATSGQGAYEQYF
TRBV16,15,TRBJ1-1,few,NA,TGTGCCAGCAGCCAACATGACAGGCAGAACACTGAAGCTTTCTTT,CASSQHDRQNTEAFF
TRBV6-1,14,TRBJ2-7,few,NA,TGTGCCAGCAGTGAAGGGAGAACACCCAGGGGGCAGTACTTC,CASSEGRTPRGQYF
TRBV5-1,15,TRBJ1-1,NA,TRBD1,TGCGCCAGCAGCTTGGGGACAGGCATGAACACTGAAGCTTTCTTT,CASSLGTGMNTEAFF